A single TCR beta chain is shown here with its context. This sample is part of a study of OX40 agonist ivuxolimab in advanced cancers. Turning to the study itself: Prior checkpoint blockade (anti-PD-1, anti-PD-L1 or anti-CTLA-4) was permitted; less than 45% had it.

Profiling relied on immunoSEQ multiplex PCR, and the TCRdb table lists in-frame clones only, not all of them. The data hold about 120,000 clones, with over 85% observed a single time. Trimming shortened V by 4 bases and J by 6 bases, and 15 bases separated the two germline ends. This CDR3 contains 15 residues. Germline V gene lookup returns CDR1 ENHRY and CDR2 SYGVKD. The receptor's source is an adult with an advanced solid tumor such as melanoma, head and neck, liver or kidney cancer. The material sequenced was CD4+ or CD8+ T cells sorted from blood, taken in a trial of the OX40 agonist ivuxolimab. The genes are TRBV10-3 and TRBJ2-2, with D possibly being TRBD2 (7 bases). CDR3 sequence: CAISGTGGRSGELFF. Here the CDR3 DNA reads TGTGCCATCAGTGGGACGGGGGGCAGGTCCGGGGAGCTGTTTTTT.